This T cell receptor (beta chain) emerged from a study of control samples from healthy donors and cancer patients. This clone appeared once. A read error may account for a junction end that differs from germline. The table came from immunoSEQ multiplex PCR; TCRdb's copy has only in-frame clones and leaves some out. This repertoire shows 150,000 or so clones, approximately 92% found once; its top ten account for 4.1%. The CDR3 covers 9 residues. The germline V gene encodes CDR1 LNHDA and CDR2 SQIVND (reference sequence). The sequence was collected from a woman in her sixties or seventies in good health. The source material was blood. V gene TRBV19 combines with J gene TRBJ1-3, with no clear D. The CDR3 region has the DNA TGTGCCCCTTATCGATCTTCGGATTTT. Protein: CAPYRSSDF. The full variable domain, in which reference TRBV19 and TRBJ1-3 provide the parts outside the CDR3, is DGGITQSPKYLFRKEGQNVTLSCEQNLNHDAMYWYRQDPGQGLRLIYYSQIVNDFQKGDIAEGYSVSREKKESFPLTVTSAQKNPTAFYLCAPYRSSDFGEGSWLTVV.